This TCR beta chain was documented in a study of blood T cell repertoires in COVID-19. Study information: T cells, B-cell-depleted T cells, or PBMCs supplied cDNA or gDNA.

Original data processing: Reference gene primer amplification gave nucleated cell count estimates. Here immunoSEQ multiplex PCR was the method, and the copy in TCRdb shows in-frame clones only, minus some. The D gene and trimming were derived from the DNA, and the V and J assignments and clone size from that table. The repertoire consists of over 100,000 clones, with 70% to 90% occurring once and the leading ten covering approximately 5.1%. CDR3 size: 16 residues. CDR1 and CDR2 (germline): SGHVS, FQNEAQ. V was pared by 5 bases and J by 4 bases, with 8 bases of the junction left unmatched. The sequencing input was peripheral blood. The receptor's source is a human donor in a cohort sampled during active COVID-19. This rearrangement joins TRBV7-8 to TRBJ2-1, with TRBD2 identical over 10 bases. The CDR3 bases are TGTGCCAGCAGCCTACAAGGACTAGCGGTTTACAATGAGCAGTTCTTC. As protein: CASSLQGLAVYNEQFF.